These 23 T cell receptor beta chains share one sample of origin, sequenced in a study of cytomegalovirus exposure and HLA in healthy donors. The PCR had 60 Vbeta and 13 Jbeta primers. The repertoire was sequenced with immunoSEQ multiplex PCR; TCRdb's copy has only in-frame clones and lacks some. Of approximately 110,000 clones listed, around 15% are singletons. The sample taken for sequencing was PBMCs. These receptors came from a female donor in good health and CMV-seronegative.

The J gene is TRBJ2-7, the V gene TRBV15; D not resolved. The germline V gene encodes CDR1 LNHNV and CDR2 YYDKDF (reference sequence). The V end lost 0 bases, the J end lost 5 bases, and 14 bases lay between the germline ends. This CDR3 contains 15 residues. This CDR3 is CATSRDPAGWDEQYF. CDR3 coding DNA: TGTGCCACCAGCAGAGATCCCGCCGGGTGGGACGAGCAGTACTTC.

This clone was counted between two and nine times. The V and J genes are TRBV11-3 and TRBJ2-2; 10 nucleotides align to TRBD2. V was clipped by 1 base and J by 4 bases; unmatched bases: 9. The CDR3 contains 18 residues. Germline CDR1 SGHNT, CDR2 YENEEA. This CDR3 is CASSLGRASGSRTGELFF. The CDR3 DNA reads TGTGCCAGCAGCTTAGGTCGAGCTAGCGGGAGTCGCACCGGGGAGCTGTTTTTT.

The chain recombines TRBV4-3 with TRBJ1-2; the match to TRBD1 covers 7 bases. Trimming took 1 base from V and 7 from J; bases not matched to a gene: 12. The germline V gene encodes CDR1 LGHNA and CDR2 YSLEER. The CDR3 is 16 amino acids. The CDR3 protein is CASSQAISGRGSGYTF. As DNA, the CDR3 is TGCGCCAGCAGCCAAGCCATCTCTGGCAGGGGGTCTGGCTACACCTTC.

Only one count was recorded for this clone. The chain carries TRBV2 and TRBJ2-1, with TRBD2 as a possible D gene (5 bases). The germline V gene encodes CDR1 SNHLY and CDR2 FYNNEI. The length of the CDR3 is 15 residues. V lost 5 bases, J lost 3 bases, and 14 bases lay in between. CDR3 protein: CASSTEGDGYNEQFF. The DNA for the CDR3 is TGTGCCAGCAGTACCGAGGGCGATGGCTACAATGAGCAGTTCTTC.

The chain has TRBV6-6 and TRBJ1-2, with D perhaps matching TRBD1 (5 bases). The CDR3 is made up of 13 amino acids. Germline V gene lookup returns CDR1 MNHNY and CDR2 SVGAGI (reference sequence). Trimming shortened V by 6 bases and J by 2 bases, and 10 bases separated the two germline ends. The CDR3 DNA reads as TGTGCCAGCAGAACGGGGGGGAACTATGGCTACACCTTC. Its translation: CASRTGGNYGYTF.

This sequence joins TRBV18 and TRBJ1-6, with D perhaps matching TRBD1 (5 bases). This CDR3 has 14 amino acids. CDR1 and CDR2 from the germline V gene are KGHSH and LQKENI. The V end lost 10 bases, the J end lost 5 bases, and 15 bases lay between the germline ends. In nucleotides, the CDR3 is TGTGCCACTCGACAGCCCCAAGATAATTCACCCCTCCACTTT. Translated, it gives CATRQPQDNSPLHF.

The J gene is TRBJ2-7, the V gene TRBV7-9; D unresolved. Germline V CDR1 and CDR2: SEHNR, FQNEAQ (reference sequence). V shed 6 bases and J shed 2 bases, with 11 bases lying between them. CDR3 length: 13 residues. The CDR3, as DNA: TGTGCCAGCAGGCAGCTGACTCCCTACGAGCAGTACTTC. It encodes CASRQLTPYEQYF.

This clone has more than one count but fewer than ten. The chain recombines TRBV5-4 with TRBJ2-7; tentative D call: TRBD1 (5 bases). Trimming stripped 0 bases from V and 3 bases from J, with 10 bases between. Per the germline V gene, CDR1 is SGHNT and CDR2 is YYREEE (reference sequence). The CDR3 is 14 amino acids. The CDR3 DNA sequence: TGTGCCAGCAGCTTGGCCACAGGAAACTACGAGCAGTACTTC. Translating gives CASSLATGNYEQYF. Variable domain in full (rest from reference TRBV5-4 and TRBJ2-7): ETGVTQSPTHLIKTRGQQVTLRCSSQSGHNTVSWYQQALGQGPQFIFQYYREEENGRGNFPPRFSGLQFPNYSSELNVNALELDDSALYLCASSLATGNYEQYFGPGTRLTVT.

V is TRBV19 and J is TRBJ2-5, with 8 bases that match TRBD1. This CDR3 comprises 16 residues. With V trimmed by 4 bases and J by 5 bases, 12 bases remained unmatched. Looked up from germline, CDR1 is LNHDA and CDR2 is SQIVND (reference sequence). The CDR3 here is CASSKVGRGLEETQYF. As DNA, the CDR3 is TGTGCCAGTAGTAAGGTGGGCAGGGGGCTTGAGGAGACCCAGTACTTC.

The sample holds a few counts of this clone. CDR3 nucleotides: TGTGCCAGCAGTTTTGAGCAGACCAGGGCTTTCTTT. The encoded protein is CASSFEQTRAFF. J is TRBJ1-1 and V is TRBV28; D gene unclear. CDR3 length: 12 amino acids. Germline CDR1 reads MDHEN; CDR2 reads SYDVKM. Trimming pared 3 bases from V and 11 bases from J, leaving 13 bases between.

This chain joins TRBV27 and TRBJ2-7; D is uncertain. The V end lost 2 bases, the J end lost 0 bases, and 5 bases lay between the germline ends. There are 13 residues in the CDR3. Germline CDR1 and CDR2: MNHEY and SMNVEV (reference sequence). As DNA, the CDR3 is TGTGCCAGCAGTTTACGGGTCTCCTACGAGCAGTACTTC. Amino acids: CASSLRVSYEQYF.

This clone has just a few counts. The chain carries TRBV15 and TRBJ1-6; D unclear. The CDR3 covers 18 residues. Germline V gene sequence: CDR1 LNHNV, CDR2 YYDKDF (reference sequence). Deletions cut 2 bases from V and 8 bases from J, with 22 bases between. As DNA, the CDR3 is TGTGCCACCAGCAGAACCACTCCCGGACTAATGGGGTATTCACCCCTCCACTTT. This codes for CATSRTTPGLMGYSPLHF.

This chain connects TRBV16 to TRBJ2-1; tentatively, D is TRBD2 (6 bases). Germline CDR1 reads KGHSY; CDR2 reads FQNENV. The CDR3 has 12 amino acids. V gave up 1 base and J gave up 9 bases, with 7 bases separating them. CDR3 sequence reads: CASSQWGVEQFF. The DNA of the CDR3 is TGTGCCAGCAGCCAATGGGGGGTTGAGCAGTTCTTC.

This rearrangement joins TRBV7-8 to TRBJ1-1; tentative D call: TRBD1 (5 bases). This CDR3 has 15 residues. Germline-derived CDR1 and CDR2 are SGHVS and FQNEAQ. Trimming left V 5 bases short and J 3 bases short, with 16 bases between. The CDR3 loop is CASSRTGGWDTEAFF. CDR3 DNA: TGTGCCAGCAGCAGGACCGGGGGGTGGGACACTGAAGCTTTCTTT.

V usage is TRBV7-9 and J usage is TRBJ1-1; D is perhaps TRBD1 (5 bases). Trimming took off 2 bases at V and 0 bases at J, with 10 bases between the two ends. The CDR3 totals 15 residues. Per the germline V gene, CDR1 is SEHNR and CDR2 is FQNEAQ (reference sequence). CDR3 amino acids: CASSLQSRVNTEAFF. The CDR3 DNA follows: TGTGCCAGCAGCTTACAGTCCAGGGTGAACACTGAAGCTTTCTTT.

This clone has more than one count but fewer than ten. DNA of the CDR3: TGTGCCAGTAGTGACGACAGGGGCCTTTATAATTCACCCCTCCACTTT. Its translation: CASSDDRGLYNSPLHF. This chain links TRBV19 with TRBJ1-6; 8 nucleotides match TRBD1. V dropped 5 bases and J dropped 4; count of bases not matched to a gene: 7. The CDR3 contains 16 residues. Germline CDR1 and CDR2: LNHDA and SQIVND (reference sequence). Using reference TRBV19 and TRBJ1-6 for the parts outside the CDR3, the full variable domain is DGGITQSPKYLFRKEGQNVTLSCEQNLNHDAMYWYRQDPGQGLRLIYYSQIVNDFQKGDIAEGYSVSREKKESFPLTVTSAQKNPTAFYLCASSDDRGLYNSPLHFGNGTRLTVT.

A single count supports this clone. Its ends do not fully match the called genes, so a read error is possible. The V and J genes are TRBV25-1 and TRBJ1-2; D possibly corresponds to TRBD1 (6 bases). Germline V CDR1 and CDR2: MGHDK, SYGVNS. This CDR3 spans 15 amino acids. In DNA, the CDR3 is TGTGCCAGCAGTGTGGTGGACAGCCCCCCCTATGGCTACCCCTTC. Translated: CASSVVDSPPYGYPF.

CDR3 DNA sequence: TGCGCCAGCAGTGAGTGGGCATCTAACTATGGCTACACCTTC. It codes for CASSEWASNYGYTF. The rearrangement links TRBV10-2 to TRBJ1-2; unclear D gene. Per germline, CDR1 WSHSY and CDR2 SAAADI. V was pared by 1 base and J by 0 bases, with 6 bases between. This CDR3 region has 14 residues.

The chain couples TRBV6-6 to TRBJ2-7; D gene uncertain. The CDR3 contains 12 residues. Germline V gene sequence: CDR1 MNHNY, CDR2 SVGAGI (reference sequence). Trimming cost V 0 bases and J 7 bases, with 7 bases left between them. CDR3 region: CASSYSSTEQYF. The CDR3, as DNA: TGTGCCAGCAGTTACTCGAGTACTGAGCAGTACTTC.

This clone came up a few times. V gene TRBV5-4 combines with J gene TRBJ1-2; a possible D gene is TRBD1 (5 bases). Trimming pared 0 bases from V and 5 bases from J, leaving 14 bases between. The CDR3 is 15 amino acids. Per the germline V gene, CDR1 is SGHNT and CDR2 is YYREEE (reference sequence). The CDR3 DNA follows: TGTGCCAGCAGCTTGGATGCCCAGGGAGGATATGGCTACACCTTC. Encoded protein: CASSLDAQGGYGYTF.

This clone was recorded a few times. This chain connects TRBV5-1 to TRBJ1-3, with 9 positions matching TRBD1. V lost 4 bases, J lost 8 bases, and 10 bases stayed unmatched. Germline CDR1 and CDR2: SGHRS and YFSETQ. The CDR3 is made up of 15 amino acids. CDR3 sequence reads: CASSLQPGQGDTIYF. CDR3 bases: TGCGCCAGCAGCCTTCAACCGGGACAGGGAGACACCATATATTTT.

In this sample, this clone turned up once. This sequence joins TRBV28 and TRBJ1-1; D uncertain. CDR3 size: 15 residues. Per the germline V gene, CDR1 is MDHEN and CDR2 is SYDVKM. V was trimmed by 1 base and J by 6 bases, leaving 15 bases between them. The CDR3 nucleotides read TGTGCCAGCAGTTTATTATCCAGGAAATTCGCTGAAGCTTTCTTT. This sequence encodes CASSLLSRKFAEAFF. Complete variable domain (other parts from reference TRBV28 and TRBJ1-1): DVKVTQSSRYLVKRTGEKVFLECVQDMDHENMFWYRQDPGLGLRLIYFSYDVKMKEKGDIPEGYSVSREKKERFSLILESASTNQTSMYLCASSLLSRKFAEAFFGQGTRLTVV.

This clone occurred a few times. This sequence joins TRBV7-6 and TRBJ2-3, with D possibly matching TRBD1 (7 bases). Trimming took off 5 bases at V and 2 bases at J, with 17 bases between the two ends. This CDR3 is 16 amino acids long. Germline lookup yields CDR1 SGHVS and CDR2 FNYEAQ. The CDR3 loop is CASSRRAGGNTDTQYF. The CDR3 DNA reads as TGTGCCAGCAGCAGGCGGGCAGGGGGGAACACAGATACGCAGTATTTT. The whole variable domain, filled in from reference TRBV7-6 and TRBJ2-3, reads GAGVSQSPRYKVTKRGQDVALRCDPISGHVSLYWYRQALGQGPEFLTYFNYEAQQDKSGLPNDRFSAERPEGSISTLTIQRTEQRDSAMYRCASSRRAGGNTDTQYFGPGTRLTVL.